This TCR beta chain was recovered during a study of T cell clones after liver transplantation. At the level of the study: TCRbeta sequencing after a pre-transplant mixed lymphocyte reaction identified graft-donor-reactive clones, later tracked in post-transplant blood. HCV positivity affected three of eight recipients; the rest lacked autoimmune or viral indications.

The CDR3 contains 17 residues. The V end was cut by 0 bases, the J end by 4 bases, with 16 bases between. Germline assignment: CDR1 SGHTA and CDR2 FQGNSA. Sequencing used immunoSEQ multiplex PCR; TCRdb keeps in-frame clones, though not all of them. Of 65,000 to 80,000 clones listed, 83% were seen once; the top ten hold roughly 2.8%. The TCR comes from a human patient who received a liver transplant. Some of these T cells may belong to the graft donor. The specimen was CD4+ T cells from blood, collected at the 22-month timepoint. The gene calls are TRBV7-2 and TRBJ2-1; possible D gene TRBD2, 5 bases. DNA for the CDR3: TGTGCCAGCAGCTTAGCGCGGAGGACCTTTGGGTACAATGAGCAGTTCTTC. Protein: CASSLARRTFGYNEQFF.